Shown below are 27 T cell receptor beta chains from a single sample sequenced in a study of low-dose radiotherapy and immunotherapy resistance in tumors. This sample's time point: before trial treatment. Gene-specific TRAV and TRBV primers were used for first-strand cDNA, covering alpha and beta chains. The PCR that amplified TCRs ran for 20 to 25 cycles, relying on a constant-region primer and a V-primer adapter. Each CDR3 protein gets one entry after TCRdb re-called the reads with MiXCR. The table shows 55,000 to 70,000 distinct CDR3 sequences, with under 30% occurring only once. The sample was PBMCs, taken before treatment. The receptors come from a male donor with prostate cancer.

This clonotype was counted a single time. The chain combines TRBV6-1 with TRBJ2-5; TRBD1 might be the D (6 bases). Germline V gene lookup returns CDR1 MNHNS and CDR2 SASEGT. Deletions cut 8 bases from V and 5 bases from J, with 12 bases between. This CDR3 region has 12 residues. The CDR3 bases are TGTGCCAGCGGAACAGGGTACGAGACCCAGTACTTC. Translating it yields CASGTGYETQYF.

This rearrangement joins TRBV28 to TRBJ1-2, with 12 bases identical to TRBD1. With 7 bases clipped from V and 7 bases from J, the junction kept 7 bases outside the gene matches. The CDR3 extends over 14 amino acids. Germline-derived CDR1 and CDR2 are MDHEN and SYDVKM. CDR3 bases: TGTGCCAGCAATTGGGGACAGGGGGCTAGTGGCTACACCTTC. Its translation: CASNWGQGASGYTF.

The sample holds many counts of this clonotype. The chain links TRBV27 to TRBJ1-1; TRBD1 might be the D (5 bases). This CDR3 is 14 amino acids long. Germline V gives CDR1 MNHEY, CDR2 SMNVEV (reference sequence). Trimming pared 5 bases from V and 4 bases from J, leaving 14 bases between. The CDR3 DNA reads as TGTGCCAGCAGTCCCGATTGGGGCGGCACTGAAGCTTTCTTT. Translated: CASSPDWGGTEAFF.

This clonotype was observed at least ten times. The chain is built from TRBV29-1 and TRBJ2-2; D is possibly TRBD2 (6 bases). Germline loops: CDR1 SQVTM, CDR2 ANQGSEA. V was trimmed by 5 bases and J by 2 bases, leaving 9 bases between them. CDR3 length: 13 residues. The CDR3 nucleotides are TGCAGCGTTCGGGACTCAAACACCGGGGAGCTGTTTTTT. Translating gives CSVRDSNTGELFF.

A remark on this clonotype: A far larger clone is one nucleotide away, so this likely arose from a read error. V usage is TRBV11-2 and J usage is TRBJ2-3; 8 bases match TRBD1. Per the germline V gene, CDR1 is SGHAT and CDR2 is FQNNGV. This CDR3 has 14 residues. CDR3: CASQGAQSTDKQYF. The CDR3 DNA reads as TGTGCCAGCCAGGGGGCACAGAGCACAGATAAGCAGTATTTT.

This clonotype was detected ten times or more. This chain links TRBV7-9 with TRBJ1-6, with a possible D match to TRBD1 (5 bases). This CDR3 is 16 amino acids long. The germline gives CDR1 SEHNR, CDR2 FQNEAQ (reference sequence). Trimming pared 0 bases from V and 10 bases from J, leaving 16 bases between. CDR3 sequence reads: CASSLAGTPGGSPLHF. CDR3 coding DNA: TGTGCCAGCAGCTTAGCCGGGACGCCGGGTGGGTCACCCCTCCACTTT.

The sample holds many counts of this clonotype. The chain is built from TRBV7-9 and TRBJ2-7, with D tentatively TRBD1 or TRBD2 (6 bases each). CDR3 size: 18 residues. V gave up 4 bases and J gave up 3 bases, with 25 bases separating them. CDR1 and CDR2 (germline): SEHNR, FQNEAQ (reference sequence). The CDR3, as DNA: TGTGCCAGCAGCTCTGAGTTGGGGGGCCTGAGAAACGACTACGAGCAGTACTTC. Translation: CASSSELGGLRNDYEQYF.

CDR3 nucleotide sequence: TGTGCCAGCAGCCCCTCCGGACAGGGGGCGACCGGGGAGCTGTTTTTT. This sequence encodes CASSPSGQGATGELFF. This chain uses TRBV11-3 with TRBJ2-2; 11 nucleotides match TRBD1. Per the germline V gene, CDR1 is SGHNT and CDR2 is YENEEA. V dropped 5 bases and J dropped 5; count of bases not matched to a gene: 7. There are 16 residues in the CDR3.

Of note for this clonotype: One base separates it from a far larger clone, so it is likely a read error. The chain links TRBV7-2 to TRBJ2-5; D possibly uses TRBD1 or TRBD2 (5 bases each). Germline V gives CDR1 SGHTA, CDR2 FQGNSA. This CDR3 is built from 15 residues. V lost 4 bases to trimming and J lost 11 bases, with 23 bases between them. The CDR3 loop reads CASSSSGTNYNEQYF. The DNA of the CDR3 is TGTGCCAGCAGCTCTTCCGGGACGAATTACAATGAGCAGTACTTC.

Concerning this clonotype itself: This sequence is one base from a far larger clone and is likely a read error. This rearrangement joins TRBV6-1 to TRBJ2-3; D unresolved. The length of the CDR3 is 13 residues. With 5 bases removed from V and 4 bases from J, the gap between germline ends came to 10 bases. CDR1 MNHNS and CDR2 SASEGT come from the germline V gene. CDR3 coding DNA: TGTGCCAGCAGTCGAGGCGTTCCAGATACGCAGTATTTT. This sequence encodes CASSRGVPDTQYF.

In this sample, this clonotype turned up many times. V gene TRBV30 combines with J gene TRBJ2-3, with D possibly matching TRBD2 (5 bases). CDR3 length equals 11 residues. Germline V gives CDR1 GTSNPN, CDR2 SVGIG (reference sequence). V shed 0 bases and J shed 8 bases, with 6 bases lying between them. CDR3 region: CAWSVRGTQYF. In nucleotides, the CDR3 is TGTGCCTGGAGTGTACGGGGTACGCAGTATTTT.

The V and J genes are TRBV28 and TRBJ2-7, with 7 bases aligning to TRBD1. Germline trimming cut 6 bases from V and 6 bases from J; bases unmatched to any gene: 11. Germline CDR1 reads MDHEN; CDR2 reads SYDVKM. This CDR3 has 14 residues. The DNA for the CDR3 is TGTGCCAGCAGCCTGACAGGGAGATCCCCCGAGCAGTACTTC. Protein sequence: CASSLTGRSPEQYF.

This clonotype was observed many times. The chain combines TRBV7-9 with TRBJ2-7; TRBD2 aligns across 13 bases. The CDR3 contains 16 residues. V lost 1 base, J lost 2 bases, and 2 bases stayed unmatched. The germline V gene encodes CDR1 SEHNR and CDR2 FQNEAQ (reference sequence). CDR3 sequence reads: CASSLVGTSGTYEQYF. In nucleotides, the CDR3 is TGTGCCAGCAGCTTAGTGGGGACTAGCGGGACCTACGAGCAGTACTTC. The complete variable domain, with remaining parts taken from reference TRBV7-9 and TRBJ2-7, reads DTGVSQNPRHKITKRGQNVTFRCDPISEHNRLYWYRQTLGQGPEFLTYFQNEAQLEKSRLLSDRFSAERPKGSFSTLEIQRTEQGDSAMYLCASSLVGTSGTYEQYFGPGTRLTVT.

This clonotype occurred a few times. The CDR3 DNA reads as TGTGCCAGCGTCTCGGGGGGTTGGAATGCTAACTATGGCTACACCTTC. Protein sequence: CASVSGGWNANYGYTF. This chain connects TRBV9 to TRBJ1-2, with D possibly matching TRBD1 (5 bases). This CDR3 has 16 amino acids. V lost 7 bases and J 0 bases, leaving 19 bases between the germline ends. Germline V CDR1 and CDR2: SGDLS, YYNGEE.

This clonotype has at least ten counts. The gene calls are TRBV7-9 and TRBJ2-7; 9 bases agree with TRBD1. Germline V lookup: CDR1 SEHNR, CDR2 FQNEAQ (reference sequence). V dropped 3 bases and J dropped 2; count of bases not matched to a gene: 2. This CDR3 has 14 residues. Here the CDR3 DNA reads TGTGCCAGCAGCTTCGGACAGGGGCCCTACGAGCAGTACTTC. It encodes CASSFGQGPYEQYF. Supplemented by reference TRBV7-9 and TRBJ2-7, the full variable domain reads DTGVSQNPRHKITKRGQNVTFRCDPISEHNRLYWYRQTLGQGPEFLTYFQNEAQLEKSRLLSDRFSAERPKGSFSTLEIQRTEQGDSAMYLCASSFGQGPYEQYFGPGTRLTVT.

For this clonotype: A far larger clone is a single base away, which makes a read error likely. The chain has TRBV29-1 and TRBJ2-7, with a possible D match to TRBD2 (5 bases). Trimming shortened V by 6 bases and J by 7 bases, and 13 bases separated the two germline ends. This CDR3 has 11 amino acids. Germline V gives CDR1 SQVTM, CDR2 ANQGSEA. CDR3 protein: CSVTKLEEQYF. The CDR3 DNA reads TGCAGCGTGACTAAACTTGAGGAGCAGTACTTC.

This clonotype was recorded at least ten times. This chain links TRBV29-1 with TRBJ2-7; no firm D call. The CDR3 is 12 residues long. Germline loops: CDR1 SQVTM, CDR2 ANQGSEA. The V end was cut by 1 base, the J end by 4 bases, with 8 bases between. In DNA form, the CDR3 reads TGCAGCGTTGAAGGGGCTGGTTACGAGCAGTACTTC. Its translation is CSVEGAGYEQYF.

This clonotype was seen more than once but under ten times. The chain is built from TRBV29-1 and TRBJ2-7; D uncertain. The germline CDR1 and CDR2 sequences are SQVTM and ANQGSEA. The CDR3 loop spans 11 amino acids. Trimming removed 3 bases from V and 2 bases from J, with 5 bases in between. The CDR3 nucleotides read TGCAGCGTTGACGGAGCCTACGAGCAGTACTTC. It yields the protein CSVDGAYEQYF.

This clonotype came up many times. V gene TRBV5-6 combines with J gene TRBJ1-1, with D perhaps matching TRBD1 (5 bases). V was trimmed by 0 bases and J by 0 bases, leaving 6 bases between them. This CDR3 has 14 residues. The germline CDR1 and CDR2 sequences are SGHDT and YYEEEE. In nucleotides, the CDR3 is TGTGCCAGCAGCTTGGGGGGGGTGAACACTGAAGCTTTCTTT. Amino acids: CASSLGGVNTEAFF.

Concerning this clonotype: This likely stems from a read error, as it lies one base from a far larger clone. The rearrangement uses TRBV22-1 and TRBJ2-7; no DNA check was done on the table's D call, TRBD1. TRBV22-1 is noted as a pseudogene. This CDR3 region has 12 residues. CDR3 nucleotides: TGTGCCAGCACCCAGAGGGGAAATGAGCAGTACTTC. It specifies CASTQRGNEQYF.

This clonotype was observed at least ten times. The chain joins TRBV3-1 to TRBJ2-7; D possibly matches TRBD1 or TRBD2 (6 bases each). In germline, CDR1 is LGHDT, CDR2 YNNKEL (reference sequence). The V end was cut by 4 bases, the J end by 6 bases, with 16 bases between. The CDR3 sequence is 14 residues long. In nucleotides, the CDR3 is TGTGCCAGCAGCCGGGGGGCAGCTGTAGTCGAGCAGTACTTC. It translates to CASSRGAAVVEQYF.

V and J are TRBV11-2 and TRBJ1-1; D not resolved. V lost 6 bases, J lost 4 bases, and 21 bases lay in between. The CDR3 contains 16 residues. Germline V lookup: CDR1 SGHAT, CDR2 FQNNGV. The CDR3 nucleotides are TGTGCCAGCAGGCCAGCGGCGGAGACCGCGCGCACTGAAGCTTTCTTT. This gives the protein CASRPAAETARTEAFF.

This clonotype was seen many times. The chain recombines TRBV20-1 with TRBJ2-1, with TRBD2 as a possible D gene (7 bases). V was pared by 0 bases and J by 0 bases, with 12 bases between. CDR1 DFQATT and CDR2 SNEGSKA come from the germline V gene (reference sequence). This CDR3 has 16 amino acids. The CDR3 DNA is TGCAGTGCTAGAGATCCGGGGGGCAGCTCCTACAATGAGCAGTTCTTC. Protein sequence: CSARDPGGSSYNEQFF.

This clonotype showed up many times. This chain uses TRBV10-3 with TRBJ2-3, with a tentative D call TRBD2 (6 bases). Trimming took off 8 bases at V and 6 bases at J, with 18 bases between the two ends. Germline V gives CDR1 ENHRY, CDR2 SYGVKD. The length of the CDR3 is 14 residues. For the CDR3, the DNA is TGTGCCATCGCGCGGGGACCCCTCTCCGATACGCAGTATTTT. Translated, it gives CAIARGPLSDTQYF.

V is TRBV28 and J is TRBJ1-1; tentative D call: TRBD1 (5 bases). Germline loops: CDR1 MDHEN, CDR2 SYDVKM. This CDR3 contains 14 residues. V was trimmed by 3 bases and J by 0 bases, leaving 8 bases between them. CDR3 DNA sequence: TGTGCCAGCAGTTTGGCAGGGATGAACACTGAAGCTTTCTTT. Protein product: CASSLAGMNTEAFF. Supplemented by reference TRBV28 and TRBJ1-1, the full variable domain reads DVKVTQSSRYLVKRTGEKVFLECVQDMDHENMFWYRQDPGLGLRLIYFSYDVKMKEKGDIPEGYSVSREKKERFSLILESASTNQTSMYLCASSLAGMNTEAFFGQGTRLTVV.

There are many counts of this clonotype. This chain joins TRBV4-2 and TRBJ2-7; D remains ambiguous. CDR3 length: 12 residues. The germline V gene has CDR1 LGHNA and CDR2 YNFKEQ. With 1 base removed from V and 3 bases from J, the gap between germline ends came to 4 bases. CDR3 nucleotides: TGTGCCAGCAGCCAAGCCGGCTACGAGCAGTACTTC. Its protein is CASSQAGYEQYF.

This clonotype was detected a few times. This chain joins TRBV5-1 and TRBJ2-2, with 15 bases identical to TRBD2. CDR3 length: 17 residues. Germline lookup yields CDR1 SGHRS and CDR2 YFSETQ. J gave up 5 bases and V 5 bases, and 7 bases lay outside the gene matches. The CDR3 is CASSSSGTSGRTGELFF. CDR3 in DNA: TGCGCCAGCAGTTCTTCCGGGACTAGCGGGAGGACCGGGGAGCTGTTTTTT. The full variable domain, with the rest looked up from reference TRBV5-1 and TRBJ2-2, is KAGVTQTPRYLIKTRGQQVTLSCSPISGHRSVSWYQQTPGQGLQFLFEYFSETQRNKGNFPGRFSGRQFSNSRSEMNVSTLELGDSALYLCASSSSGTSGRTGELFFGEGSRLTVL.